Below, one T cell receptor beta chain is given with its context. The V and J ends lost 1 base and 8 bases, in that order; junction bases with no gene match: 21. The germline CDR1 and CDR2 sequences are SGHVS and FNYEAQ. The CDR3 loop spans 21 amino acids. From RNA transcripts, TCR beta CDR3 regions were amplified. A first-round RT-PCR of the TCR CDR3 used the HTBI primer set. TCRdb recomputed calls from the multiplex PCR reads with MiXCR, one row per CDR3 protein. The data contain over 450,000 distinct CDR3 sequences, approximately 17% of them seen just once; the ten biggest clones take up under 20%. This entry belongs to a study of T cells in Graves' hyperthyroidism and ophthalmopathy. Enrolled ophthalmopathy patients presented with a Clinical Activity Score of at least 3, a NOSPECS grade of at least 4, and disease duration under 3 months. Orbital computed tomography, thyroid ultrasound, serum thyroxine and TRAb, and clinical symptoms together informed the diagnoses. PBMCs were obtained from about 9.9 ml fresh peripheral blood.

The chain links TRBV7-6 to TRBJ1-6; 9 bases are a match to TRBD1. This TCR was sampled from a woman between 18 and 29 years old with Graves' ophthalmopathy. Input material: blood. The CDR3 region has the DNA TGTGCCAGCAGCTTAGAGGTCCGGGACAGGGAAATCTTAGGCCCGCATTCACCCCTCCACTTT. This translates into CASSLEVRDREILGPHSPLHF.